This T cell receptor beta chain was obtained from a study of blood T cell repertoires in COVID-19. Study-level background: Sources were T cells, B-cell-depleted T cells, or PBMCs; the material itself was cDNA or gDNA.

The germline V and J ends were trimmed by 1 base and 6 bases, with 17 bases remaining between them. Germline-derived CDR1 and CDR2 are SGHRS and YFSETQ. This CDR3 contains 15 residues. How the authors handled the data: Scientists estimated how many nucleated cells there were by amplifying reference gene primers. Measured with immunoSEQ multiplex PCR; TCRdb has only the in-frame clones, and not every one. The V and J calls and clone size come from that table; D and trimming were worked out from the DNA. The sample lists approximately 250,000 clones, 84% occurring once. The TCR comes from a human donor in a cohort sampled during active COVID-19. The chain joins TRBV5-1 to TRBJ2-7; tentatively, D is TRBD2 (6 bases). The specimen sequenced was peripheral blood. The CDR3 here is CASSLNRLAKSEQYF. The CDR3 DNA reads as TGCGCCAGCAGCTTGAATAGGCTAGCGAAATCCGAGCAGTACTTC. Full variable domain (outside the CDR3, taken from reference TRBV5-1 and TRBJ2-7): KAGVTQTPRYLIKTRGQQVTLSCSPISGHRSVSWYQQTPGQGLQFLFEYFSETQRNKGNFPGRFSGRQFSNSRSEMNVSTLELGDSALYLCASSLNRLAKSEQYFGPGTRLTVT.